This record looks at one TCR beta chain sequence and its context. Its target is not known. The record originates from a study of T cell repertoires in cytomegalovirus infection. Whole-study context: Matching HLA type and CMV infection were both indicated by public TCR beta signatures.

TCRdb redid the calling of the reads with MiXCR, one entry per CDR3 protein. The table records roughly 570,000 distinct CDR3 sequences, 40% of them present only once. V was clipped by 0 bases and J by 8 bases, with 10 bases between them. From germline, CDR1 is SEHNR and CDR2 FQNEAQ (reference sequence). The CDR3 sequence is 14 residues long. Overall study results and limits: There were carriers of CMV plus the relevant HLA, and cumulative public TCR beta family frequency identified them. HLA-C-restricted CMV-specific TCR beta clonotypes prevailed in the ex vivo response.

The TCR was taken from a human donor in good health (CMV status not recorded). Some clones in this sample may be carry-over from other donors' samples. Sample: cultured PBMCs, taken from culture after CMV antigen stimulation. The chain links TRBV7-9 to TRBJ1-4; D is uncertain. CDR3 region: CASSLAVYSEKLFF. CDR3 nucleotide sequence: TGTGCCAGCAGCTTAGCGGTGTATTCGGAAAAACTGTTTTTT.